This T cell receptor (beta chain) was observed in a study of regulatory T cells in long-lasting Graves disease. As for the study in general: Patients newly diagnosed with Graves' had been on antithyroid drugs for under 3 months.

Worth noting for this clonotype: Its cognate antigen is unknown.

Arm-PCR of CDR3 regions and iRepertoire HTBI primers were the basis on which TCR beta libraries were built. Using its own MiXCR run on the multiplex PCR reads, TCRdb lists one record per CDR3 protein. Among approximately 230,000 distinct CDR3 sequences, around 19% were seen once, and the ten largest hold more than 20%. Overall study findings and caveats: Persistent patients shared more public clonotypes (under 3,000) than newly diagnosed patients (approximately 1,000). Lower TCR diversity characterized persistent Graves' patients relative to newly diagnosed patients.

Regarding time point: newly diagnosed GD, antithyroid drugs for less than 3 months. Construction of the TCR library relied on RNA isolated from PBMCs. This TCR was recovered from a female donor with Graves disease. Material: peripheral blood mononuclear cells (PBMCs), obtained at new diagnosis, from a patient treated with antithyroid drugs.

The DNA for the CDR3 is TGCGCCAGCAGCTCCCGAGTGGACACTGAAGCTTTCTTT. Translated: CASSSRVDTEAFF. J is TRBJ1-1 and V is TRBV4-3, with unresolved D. There are 13 residues in the CDR3. Trimming left V 5 bases short and J 3 bases short, with 10 bases between. Per germline, CDR1 LGHNA and CDR2 YSLEER.